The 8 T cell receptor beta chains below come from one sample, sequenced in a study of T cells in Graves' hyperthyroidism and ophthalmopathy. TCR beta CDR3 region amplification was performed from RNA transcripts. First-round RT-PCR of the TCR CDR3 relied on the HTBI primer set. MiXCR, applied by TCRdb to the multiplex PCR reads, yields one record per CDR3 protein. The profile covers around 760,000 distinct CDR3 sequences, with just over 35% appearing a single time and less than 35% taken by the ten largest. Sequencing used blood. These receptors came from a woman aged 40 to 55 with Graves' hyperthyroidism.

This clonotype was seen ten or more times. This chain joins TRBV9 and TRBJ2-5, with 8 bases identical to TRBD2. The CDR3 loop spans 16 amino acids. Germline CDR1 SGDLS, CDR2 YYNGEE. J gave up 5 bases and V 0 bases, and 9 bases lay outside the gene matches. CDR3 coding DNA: TGTGCCAGCAGCGTAGTTGCGGGAGGTCCGGTGGAGACCCAGTACTTC. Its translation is CASSVVAGGPVETQYF.

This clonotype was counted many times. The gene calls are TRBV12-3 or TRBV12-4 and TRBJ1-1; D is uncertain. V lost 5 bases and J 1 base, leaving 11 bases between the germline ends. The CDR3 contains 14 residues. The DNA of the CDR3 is TGTGCCAGCAGTGACCCAGCCTGGAACACTGAAGCTTTCTTT. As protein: CASSDPAWNTEAFF.

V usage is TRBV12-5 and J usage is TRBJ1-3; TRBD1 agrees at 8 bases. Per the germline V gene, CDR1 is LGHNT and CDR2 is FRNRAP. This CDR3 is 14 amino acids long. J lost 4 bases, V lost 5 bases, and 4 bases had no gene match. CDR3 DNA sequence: TGTGCTAGTGGTCTCGGGACAGGAGGAAACACCATATATTTT. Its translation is CASGLGTGGNTIYF.

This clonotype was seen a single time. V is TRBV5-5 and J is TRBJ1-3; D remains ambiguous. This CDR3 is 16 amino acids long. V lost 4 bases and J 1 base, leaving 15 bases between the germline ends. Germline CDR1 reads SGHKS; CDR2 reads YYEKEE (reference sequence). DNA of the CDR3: TGTGCCAGCAGCCCACCTAGGGAAAGTTCTGGAAACACCATATATTTT. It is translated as CASSPPRESSGNTIYF.

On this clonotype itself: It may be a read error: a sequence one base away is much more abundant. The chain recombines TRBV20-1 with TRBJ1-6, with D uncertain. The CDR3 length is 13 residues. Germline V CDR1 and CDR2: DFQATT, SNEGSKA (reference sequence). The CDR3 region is CSARQAYNSPLHF. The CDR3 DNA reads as TGCAGTGCTAGACAGGCCTACAATTCACCCCTCCACTTT.

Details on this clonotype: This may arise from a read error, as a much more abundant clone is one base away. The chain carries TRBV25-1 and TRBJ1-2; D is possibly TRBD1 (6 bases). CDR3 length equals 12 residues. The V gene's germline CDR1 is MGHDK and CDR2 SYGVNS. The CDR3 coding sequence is TGCGCCAGCAGCGGGGGCAGGGTTGGCTACACCTTC. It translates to CASSGGRVGYTF.

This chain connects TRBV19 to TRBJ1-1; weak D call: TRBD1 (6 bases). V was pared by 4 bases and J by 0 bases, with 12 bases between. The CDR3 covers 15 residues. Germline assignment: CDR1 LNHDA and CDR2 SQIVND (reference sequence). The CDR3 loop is CASSRGGTMNTEAFF. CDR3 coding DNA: TGTGCCAGTAGTAGAGGGGGGACAATGAACACTGAAGCTTTCTTT.

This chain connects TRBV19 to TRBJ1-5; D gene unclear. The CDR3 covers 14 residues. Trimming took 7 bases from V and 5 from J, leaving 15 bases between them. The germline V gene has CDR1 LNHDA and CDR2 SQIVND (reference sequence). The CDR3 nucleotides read TGTGCCAGTACATTAGCTGTGGCCGATCAGCCCCAGCATTTT. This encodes CASTLAVADQPQHF.